The 24 T cell receptor beta chains listed next were all sequenced from one sample in a study of control samples from healthy donors and cancer patients. Assay used: immunoSEQ multiplex PCR; TCRdb lists only in-frame clones, some missing. The data show about 180,000 clones, with approximately 92% seen just once and 2% to 2.5% held by the top ten. The material sequenced was blood. Receptors originate from a woman aged 40 to 55 in good health.

The V call is TRBV6-6, the J call TRBJ1-6, with D possibly being TRBD1 (6 bases). Trimming removed 0 bases at V and 7 bases at J, with 13 bases between. The CDR3 extends over 16 amino acids. CDR1 MNHNY and CDR2 SVGAGI come from the germline V gene (reference sequence). CDR3 in amino acids: CASSYSNRALNSPLHF. Written as DNA, the CDR3 is TGTGCCAGCAGTTACTCGAACAGGGCACTGAATTCACCCCTCCACTTT.

This sequence joins TRBV2 and TRBJ1-5; D perhaps matches TRBD1 (5 bases). Trimming pared 4 bases from V and 5 bases from J, leaving 9 bases between. The germline gives CDR1 SNHLY, CDR2 FYNNEI. This CDR3 spans 13 amino acids. CDR3 coding DNA: TGTGCCAGCAGTGGTGCGGGGGATCAGCCCCAGCATTTT. It codes for CASSGAGDQPQHF. Complete variable domain (other parts from reference TRBV2 and TRBJ1-5): EPEVTQTPSHQVTQMGQEVILRCVPISNHLYFYWYRQILGQKVEFLVSFYNNEISEKSEIFDDQFSVERPDGSNFTLKIRSTKLEDSAMYFCASSGAGDQPQHFGDGTRLSIL.

This clone was recorded only once. This chain joins TRBV11-2 and TRBJ2-1; D is uncertain. The CDR3 has 11 residues. Germline V lookup: CDR1 SGHAT, CDR2 FQNNGV. The ends were cut back, 4 bases at V and 12 bases at J, with 10 bases in the middle. The chain's CDR3 is CASSSRGWQFF. The CDR3 DNA reads as TGTGCCAGCAGCTCGCGTGGATGGCAGTTCTTC.

The chain couples TRBV23-1 to TRBJ2-5; 9 bases line up with TRBD2. TRBV23-1 falls under the ORF class, with uncertain function. The junction had 10 bases not matched to a gene; V was cut back by 6 bases and J by 2 bases. The length of the CDR3 is 16 residues. CDR3: CASSAGGGLTQETQYF. CDR3 coding DNA: TGCGCCAGCAGCGCGGGGGGGGGACTCACGCAAGAGACCCAGTACTTC.

The CDR3 sequence: CASKDRRSSYNEQFF. CDR3 nucleotides: TGTGCCAGCAAGGACAGGAGAAGCTCCTACAATGAGCAGTTCTTC. V and J are TRBV5-8 and TRBJ2-1; 7 bases line up with TRBD1. The CDR3 sequence is 15 residues long. Germline CDR1 is SGHTS and CDR2 is YDEGEE. V was pared by 6 bases and J by 0 bases, with 6 bases of the junction left unmatched.

This chain uses TRBV6-5 with TRBJ1-5, with D unresolved. There are 14 residues in the CDR3. Trimming left V 6 bases short and J 5 bases short, with 14 bases between. Germline assignment: CDR1 MNHEY and CDR2 SVGAGI. The CDR3 spells CASRWMFADQPQHF. The CDR3 DNA is TGTGCCAGCAGATGGATGTTCGCTGATCAGCCCCAGCATTTT.

In DNA, the CDR3 is TGTGCCAGTAGTCTAAGGATCGGTACCCTAGGCACAGATACGCAGTATTTT. Its translation: CASSLRIGTLGTDTQYF. The chain carries TRBV19 and TRBJ2-3; D is unclear. Trimming pared 5 bases from V and 1 base from J, leaving 19 bases between. Looked up from germline, CDR1 is LNHDA and CDR2 is SQIVND (reference sequence). The CDR3 contains 17 residues.

The chain employs TRBV5-1 and TRBJ2-1; D is undetermined. In germline, CDR1 is SGHRS, CDR2 YFSETQ. Trimming cost V 2 bases and J 4 bases, with 7 bases left between them. This CDR3 comprises 13 residues. CDR3 amino acids: CASSLDGYNEQFF. The DNA of the CDR3 is TGCGCCAGCAGCTTAGACGGATACAATGAGCAGTTCTTC.

V gene TRBV6-4 combines with J gene TRBJ2-2; 8 bases map to TRBD2. In germline, CDR1 is MRHNA, CDR2 SNTAGT. J lost 6 bases, V lost 0 bases, and 3 bases had no gene match. The CDR3 is made up of 15 amino acids. The CDR3 sequence: CASSDSTGGAGELFF. The CDR3 DNA reads as TGTGCCAGCAGTGACTCGACCGGGGGGGCCGGGGAGCTGTTTTTT.

The genes are TRBV7-9 and TRBJ2-2, with 8 bases aligning to TRBD1. V gave up 1 base and J gave up 3 bases; unmatched junction bases: 7. Germline values: CDR1 SEHNR, CDR2 FQNEAQ (reference sequence). This CDR3 has 17 residues. CDR3 sequence reads: CASSLGGAGGDTGELFF. Here the CDR3 DNA reads TGTGCCAGCAGCTTAGGAGGGGCAGGGGGCGACACCGGGGAGCTGTTTTTT.

The chain links TRBV11-2 to TRBJ2-1; D not resolved. Germline-derived CDR1 and CDR2 are SGHAT and FQNNGV. V was cut by 2 bases and J by 9 bases, with 8 bases left in between. CDR3 length equals 12 residues. The CDR3 DNA is TGTGCCAGCAGCTTAACTCGTTCTGAGCAGTTCTTC. It codes for CASSLTRSEQFF.

CDR3 sequence: CASSPRGNSGANVLTF. The CDR3 DNA follows: TGTGCCAGCAGCCCCCGAGGCAACTCTGGGGCCAACGTCCTGACTTTC. The chain has TRBV3-1 (or the pseudogene TRBV3-2) and TRBJ2-6; the D is unclear. V was cut by 4 bases and J by 0 bases, with 10 bases left in between. The CDR3 has 16 amino acids. CDR1 LGHDT and CDR2 YNNKEL come from the germline V gene (reference sequence).

The chain uses TRBV29-1 and TRBJ2-3, with D possibly matching TRBD2 (6 bases). V was cut by 4 bases and J by 1 base, with 12 bases left in between. CDR3 length: 14 residues. Germline V gene lookup returns CDR1 SQVTM and CDR2 ANQGSEA. CDR3 in amino acids: CSVGGVEGTDTQYF. In nucleotides, the CDR3 is TGCAGCGTTGGGGGGGTGGAGGGCACAGATACGCAGTATTTT.

In its sample, this clone was seen once. This chain uses TRBV6-5 with TRBJ1-1; D is unclear. V was clipped by 2 bases and J by 6 bases, with 7 bases between them. This CDR3 has 12 amino acids. CDR1 and CDR2 from the germline V gene are MNHEY and SVGAGI. This chain's CDR3 is CASSYPNSEAFF. The CDR3 nucleotides are TGTGCCAGCAGTTACCCCAACTCTGAAGCTTTCTTT.

The rearrangement links TRBV7-9 to TRBJ1-2, with D possibly being TRBD1 (6 bases). Germline CDR1 SEHNR, CDR2 FQNEAQ (reference sequence). There are 16 residues in the CDR3. Between the trimmed V and J ends, which lost 2 bases and 2 bases, there was a span of 15 bases. This chain's CDR3 is CASSLTSRGMNYGYTF. In nucleotides, the CDR3 is TGTGCCAGCAGCTTAACTTCGAGGGGGATGAACTATGGCTACACCTTC.

CDR3 sequence reads: CASSPTMLGRDGPEAFF. In DNA form, the CDR3 reads TGTGCCAGCTCACCTACTATGCTCGGCAGGGATGGCCCTGAAGCTTTCTTT. V gene TRBV18 combines with J gene TRBJ1-1, with a weak D call TRBD1 (5 bases). The CDR3 extends over 17 amino acids. The V and J ends lost 3 bases and 6 bases respectively, with 23 bases between them. Germline-derived CDR1 and CDR2 are KGHSH and LQKENI.

This clone was counted only a few times. This chain connects TRBV6-1 to TRBJ2-2; D gene ambiguous. Germline loops: CDR1 MNHNS, CDR2 SASEGT. The CDR3 spans 13 residues. The V end lost 0 bases, the J end lost 3 bases, and 2 bases lay between the germline ends. The CDR3 sequence: CASSEAYTGELFF. For the CDR3, the DNA is TGTGCCAGCAGTGAAGCTTACACCGGGGAGCTGTTTTTT.

The genes are TRBV7-2 and TRBJ1-2, with D unresolved. CDR1 and CDR2 (germline): SGHTA, FQGNSA. Trimming took off 1 base at V and 8 bases at J, with 5 bases between the two ends. The CDR3 length is 11 residues. CDR3 bases: TGTGCCAGCAGCTTAGGTCAAGGCTACACCTTC. It codes for CASSLGQGYTF.

The chain recombines TRBV6-6 with TRBJ1-1; tentatively, D is TRBD1 (5 bases). The V and J ends lost 7 bases and 1 base respectively, with 10 bases between them. Germline V gene lookup returns CDR1 MNHNY and CDR2 SVGAGI (reference sequence). The CDR3 spans 13 residues. The CDR3 region is CASIGHKNTEAFF. As DNA, the CDR3 is TGTGCCAGCATCGGACACAAGAACACTGAAGCTTTCTTT.

This clone was recorded once. J is TRBJ1-2 and V is TRBV3-1 (or the pseudogene TRBV3-2), with D possibly being TRBD1 (5 bases). Germline CDR1 and CDR2: LGHDT and YNNKEL (reference sequence). V lost 1 base, J lost 4 bases, and 7 bases lay in between. The CDR3 spans 13 residues. This CDR3 reads CASSQGQTYGYTF. CDR3 sequence (DNA): TGTGCCAGCAGCCAAGGACAGACCTATGGCTACACCTTC.

This clone was picked up one time. The gene calls are TRBV6-1 and TRBJ2-7; no definite D call. This CDR3 region has 14 residues. The germline CDR1 and CDR2 sequences are MNHNS and SASEGT. V was pared by 3 bases and J by 2 bases, with 11 bases between. The DNA of the CDR3 is TGTGCCAGCAGTGAGGGTTCCCCGGCCTACGAGCAGTACTTC. Protein sequence: CASSEGSPAYEQYF.

The genes are TRBV6-5 and TRBJ1-4; no firm D call. V lost 9 bases and J 12 bases, leaving 17 bases between the germline ends. The CDR3 runs to 12 residues. CDR1 is MNHEY, CDR2 SVGAGI, per germline. Here the CDR3 DNA reads TGTGCCAGTCACGAGACCGCCACGGAACTGTTTTTT. Translation: CASHETATELFF.

This chain connects TRBV21-1 to TRBJ1-1; the DNA was not compared with TRBD1, the D call given in the table. TRBV21-1 has pseudogene status. The CDR3 loop spans 14 amino acids. Here the CDR3 DNA reads TGTGCCAGCAGCAGGGGACAGGGGAACACTGAAGCTTTCTTT. This sequence encodes CASSRGQGNTEAFF.

The V and J genes are TRBV10-2 and TRBJ2-1, with D maybe TRBD2 (6 bases). The CDR3 extends over 13 amino acids. The V gene lost 8 bases and the J gene lost 9 bases, with 17 bases spanning the gap. Germline CDR1 WSHSY, CDR2 SAAADI. CDR3 DNA: TGCGCCAGCGGTAGTCTCGTAGCGGCTGAGCAGTTCTTC. Protein: CASGSLVAAEQFF.